This TCR beta chain originates from a study of cytomegalovirus exposure and HLA in healthy donors. In the PCR, 60 Vbeta and 13 Jbeta primers were used. Repertoires were generated with immunoSEQ multiplex PCR, while TCRdb's copy carries only in-frame clones and drops some. The data show about 130,000 clones, approximately 75% seen once. The sequenced sample was PBMCs. The receptor's source is a woman aged 50 to 60 in good health and CMV-seronegative.

DNA for the CDR3: TGCGCCAGCAGCGCCCACGGGACAGGGGAAGAGACCCAGTACTTC. This codes for CASSAHGTGEETQYF. This rearrangement joins TRBV5-1 to TRBJ2-5; 10 bases match TRBD1. Germline lookup yields CDR1 SGHRS and CDR2 YFSETQ. This CDR3 spans 15 amino acids. The J segment lost 3 bases and the V segment lost 4 bases, leaving 6 bases of the junction unmatched.